The 10 T cell receptor beta chains below all came from one sample that was sequenced in a study of shared clonotypes between healthy human individuals. CD8 cells regarded as naive lacked CD45RO, were positively chosen for CCR7, and omitted terminally differentiated effector memory CD45RA+ cells. The protocol was immunoSEQ multiplex PCR, while the TCRdb copy is restricted to in-frame clones and leaves out a portion. The repertoire holds roughly 600,000 clones, with roughly 98% as singletons. Input material: naive CD8+ T cells sorted from blood. The receptor source for this set is a man aged 25 to 40 in good health.

The chain is built from TRBV11-2 and TRBJ2-1; 9 nucleotides match TRBD2. Looked up from germline, CDR1 is SGHAT and CDR2 is FQNNGV. The CDR3 length is 13 residues. The ends lost 3 bases at V and 9 bases at J; junction bases unmatched: 3. CDR3 residues: CASSFGLAIEQFF. CDR3 sequence (DNA): TGTGCCAGCAGCTTCGGACTAGCGATTGAGCAGTTCTTC.

The chain recombines TRBV29-1 with TRBJ2-7; 9 bases align to TRBD2. The junction had 4 bases not matched to a gene; V was cut back by 4 bases and J by 0 bases. The CDR3 consists of 14 residues. CDR1 SQVTM and CDR2 ANQGSEA come from the germline V gene. CDR3 loop: CSVVPSGISYEQYF. CDR3 bases: TGCAGCGTTGTGCCTAGCGGGATCTCCTACGAGCAGTACTTC.

The CDR3 DNA is TGCGCCAGCAGGGGGACGCACACTGAAGCTTTCTTT. Its translation: CASRGTHTEAFF. The chain uses TRBV10-2 and TRBJ1-1; the D gene is possibly TRBD1 (5 bases). The CDR3 loop spans 12 amino acids. The germline V and J ends were trimmed by 6 bases and 3 bases, with 8 bases remaining between them. Germline V gives CDR1 WSHSY, CDR2 SAAADI.

This chain joins TRBV5-4 and TRBJ2-7, with 8 positions matching TRBD1. Germline V gives CDR1 SGHNT, CDR2 YYREEE (reference sequence). The CDR3 covers 12 residues. V lost 4 bases and J lost 5; bases outside the gene matches: 2. The CDR3 here is CASSPQGDEQYF. CDR3 DNA sequence: TGTGCCAGCAGCCCACAGGGGGACGAGCAGTACTTC.

With regard to this clone: The same CDR3 can be traced to other DNA sequences in this sample. CDR3 amino acids: CSVEGQTYEQYF. The CDR3, as DNA: TGCAGCGTTGAGGGACAGACCTACGAGCAGTACTTC. The chain couples TRBV29-1 to TRBJ2-7; 7 positions match TRBD1. V lost 3 bases, J lost 2 bases, and 1 base stayed unmatched. CDR3 length: 12 amino acids. From germline, CDR1 is SQVTM and CDR2 ANQGSEA.

The CDR3 reads CASRLIRDSLYNEQFF. For the CDR3, the DNA is TGCGCCAGCAGGTTGATAAGGGACAGCCTATACAATGAGCAGTTCTTC. V gene TRBV5-1 combines with J gene TRBJ2-1; 7 nucleotides align to TRBD1. The germline V gene has CDR1 SGHRS and CDR2 YFSETQ. V was clipped by 5 bases and J by 4 bases; unmatched bases: 12. The CDR3 covers 16 residues.

Points on this clone: The junction and the germline gene differ at one end; a read error may be behind it. V gene TRBV7-7 combines with J gene TRBJ2-7, with D possibly being TRBD2 (6 bases). The germline V gene has CDR1 SSHAT and CDR2 FNYEAQ (reference sequence). The CDR3 extends over 13 amino acids. The CDR3 region has the DNA TGTGCTAGCAGCTTGGGCGGGAACTACGAGCAGTACTTC. It is translated as CASSLGGNYEQYF.

This chain links TRBV4-2 with TRBJ2-1; TRBD2 might be the D (5 bases). The germline V gene has CDR1 LGHNA and CDR2 YNFKEQ. V lost 0 bases and J 5 bases, leaving 8 bases between the germline ends. The CDR3 covers 14 residues. The CDR3 DNA reads TGTGCCAGCAGCCAAGATTTGACTAACAATGAGCAGTTCTTC. It specifies CASSQDLTNNEQFF.

The CDR3 spells CASSFPGVAGVHTGELFF. The CDR3 DNA follows: TGTGCCAGCAGCTTCCCGGGGGTAGCGGGAGTCCACACCGGGGAGCTGTTTTTT. This sequence joins TRBV11-2 and TRBJ2-2, with 9 bases fitting TRBD2. The CDR3 consists of 18 residues. Germline CDR1 SGHAT, CDR2 FQNNGV. Trimming removed 3 bases from V and 3 bases from J; junction bases left unmatched: 11.

The chain couples TRBV7-8 to TRBJ2-7; TRBD1 agrees at 8 bases. This CDR3 is 14 amino acids long. Germline-derived CDR1 and CDR2 are SGHVS and FQNEAQ. Trimming removed 5 bases from V and 4 bases from J; junction bases left unmatched: 7. The CDR3 spells CASSTGQEDYEQYF. CDR3 in DNA: TGTGCCAGCAGCACGGGACAGGAGGATTACGAGCAGTACTTC.